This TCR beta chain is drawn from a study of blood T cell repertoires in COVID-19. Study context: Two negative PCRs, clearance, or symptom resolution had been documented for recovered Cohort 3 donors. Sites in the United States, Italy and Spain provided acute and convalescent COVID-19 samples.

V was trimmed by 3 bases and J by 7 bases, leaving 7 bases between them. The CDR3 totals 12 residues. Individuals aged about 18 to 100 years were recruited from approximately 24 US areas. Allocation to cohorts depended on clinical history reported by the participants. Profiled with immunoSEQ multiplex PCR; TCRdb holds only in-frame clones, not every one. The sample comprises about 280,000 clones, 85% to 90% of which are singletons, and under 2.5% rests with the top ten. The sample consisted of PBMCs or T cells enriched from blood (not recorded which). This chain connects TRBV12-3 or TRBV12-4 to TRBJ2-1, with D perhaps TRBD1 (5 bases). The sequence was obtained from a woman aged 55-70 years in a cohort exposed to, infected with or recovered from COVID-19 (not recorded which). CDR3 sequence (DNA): TGTGCCAGCAGTTTTCAGGGAAATGAGCAGTTCTTC. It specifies CASSFQGNEQFF.